Below, 8 T cell receptor beta chains from the same sample are listed, as sequenced in a study of metastatic and nonmetastatic thyroid tumors. Prior to thyroid surgery, none of the patients had received any treatment. TCRdb used MiXCR to call clones anew from the PCR reads. The sample records some 27,000 clones, around a quarter being singletons. The specimen was blood. The receptors were gathered from a female donor with papillary thyroid cancer or a benign thyroid nodule (not recorded which). Some clones in this sample may be carry-over from other donors' samples.

This clone has a count of ten or more. Written as DNA, the CDR3 is TGTGCCAGCAGCCCGACGCGGGTTCAAGAGACCCAGTACTTC. It specifies CASSPTRVQETQYF. This sequence joins TRBV7-8 and TRBJ2-5; perhaps TRBD2 as D (5 bases). The CDR3 consists of 14 residues. CDR1 and CDR2 from the germline V gene are SGHVS and FQNEAQ. Trimming stripped 5 bases from V and 2 bases from J, with 12 bases between.

Many counts were recorded for this clone. The V call is TRBV19, the J call TRBJ1-5; D remains ambiguous. The CDR3 covers 17 residues. CDR1 and CDR2 (germline): LNHDA, SQIVND (reference sequence). Trimming pared 1 base from V and 7 bases from J, leaving 20 bases between. The CDR3 sequence is CASSIVQPRGSGQPQHF. CDR3 DNA sequence: TGTGCCAGTAGTATAGTACAGCCCAGAGGTTCGGGGCAGCCCCAGCATTTT.

There are a few counts of this clone. The chain combines TRBV7-8 with TRBJ1-3; 7 bases fit TRBD1. CDR1 SGHVS and CDR2 FQNEAQ come from the germline V gene. The CDR3 spans 17 residues. The trim removed 0 bases at V and 0 bases at J, leaving 5 bases unmatched. The chain's CDR3 is CASSLAMTGSSGNTIYF. The CDR3 nucleotides read TGTGCCAGCAGCTTAGCCATGACAGGGAGCTCTGGAAACACCATATATTTT.

This clone was counted between two and nine times. Its ends do not fully match the called genes, so a read error is possible. The rearrangement joins TRBV6-1 to TRBJ2-5; TRBD1 aligns across 11 bases. Germline assignment: CDR1 MNHNS and CDR2 SASEGT. CDR3 length: 16 amino acids. The CDR3 spells CASSQTAGTGGETKYF. CDR3 DNA sequence: TGTGCCAGCAGTCAGACCGCCGGGACAGGGGGGGAGACCAAGTACTTC.

This clone has only a few counts. The V and J genes are TRBV6-1 and TRBJ2-5; tentatively, D is TRBD2 (6 bases). Germline lookup yields CDR1 MNHNS and CDR2 SASEGT. The V end was cut by 6 bases, the J end by 5 bases, with 19 bases between. The CDR3 runs to 15 residues. The CDR3 reads CASSRDGGMIETQYF. For the CDR3, the DNA is TGTGCCAGCAGCCGAGACGGGGGAATGATCGAGACCCAGTACTTC.

The gene calls are TRBV5-1 and TRBJ2-7; D is undetermined. The CDR3 is 13 amino acids. Germline CDR1 is SGHRS and CDR2 is YFSETQ. Trimming removed 4 bases at V and 5 bases at J, with 13 bases between. The chain's CDR3 is CASSQKTDHEQYF. The CDR3 DNA is TGCGCCAGCAGCCAAAAAACGGACCACGAGCAGTACTTC.

This clone was seen a handful of times. Given the absence of the conserved phenylalanine or tryptophan at the CDR3 end, a read error is likely. The CDR3 nucleotides read TGCAGTGCTGGACAGGGATATGGCTACACCCTT. Translation gives CSAGQGYGYTL. The chain couples TRBV20-1 to TRBJ1-2; TRBD1 aligns across 8 bases. Germline CDR1 is DFQATT and CDR2 is SNEGSKA (reference sequence). The trim removed 5 bases at V and 5 bases at J, leaving 1 base unmatched. CDR3 size: 11 residues.

This clone was seen many times. The rearrangement uses TRBV5-1 and TRBJ1-2; 8 nucleotides agree with TRBD1. Germline lookup yields CDR1 SGHRS and CDR2 YFSETQ. The CDR3 consists of 19 residues. V shed 1 base and J 4 bases; nucleotides not matched to a gene: 18. CDR3 nucleotide sequence: TGCGCCAGCAGCTTGTCATCGACAGGGGCATTCAGCAACTTCTATGGCTACACCTTC. Translated, it gives CASSLSSTGAFSNFYGYTF.